A selection of T cell receptor beta chains follows, all from one sample in a study of radiotherapy plus CTLA-4 blockade in lung cancer. Repertoires were generated with immunoSEQ multiplex PCR, while TCRdb's copy carries only in-frame clones and drops some. The sample shows 70,000 to 90,000 clones, over 65% of them seen only once. This specimen was peripheral blood, taken from a patient treated with radiotherapy plus ipilimumab. Receptor source: a human donor with non-small cell lung cancer who had a complete response to radiotherapy plus ipilimumab. Both conserved end residues are part of each CDR3. A D gene is named only where the DNA matches it firmly. Size is omitted from some rows. Given values are once, few, many or a class for expanded clones.

J gene	V gene	CDR3 length	clone size	D gene	CDR3 protein	CDR3 DNA
TRBJ2-1	TRBV4-1	16	-	TRBD2	CASSPFSGGVYNEQFF	TGCGCCAGCAGCCCTTTTAGCGGGGGGGTATACAATGAGCAGTTCTTC
TRBJ1-1	TRBV30	18	once	TRBD1	CAWSVLTGDRGRWAEAFF	TGTGCCTGGAGTGTACTAACCGGTGACAGGGGGCGATGGGCTGAAGCTTTCTTT
TRBJ2-1	TRBV6-6	15	-	-	CASRVSGSRSDEQFF	TGTGCCAGCAGGGTATCGGGGAGTAGATCGGATGAGCAGTTCTTC
TRBJ2-7	TRBV6-1	14	-	-	CASRVQAQTYEQYF	TGTGCCAGCAGGGTTCAGGCTCAAACCTACGAGCAGTACTTC
TRBJ1-3	TRBV5-4	16	once	-	CASSLGEYYSGNTIYF	TGTGCCAGCAGCTTGGGGGAATATTACTCTGGAAACACCATATATTTT
TRBJ2-1	TRBV5-1	15	-	TRBD2	CASSQLASDYNEQFF	TGCGCCAGCAGCCAACTAGCGAGTGACTACAATGAGCAGTTCTTC
TRBJ2-3	TRBV5-6	14	-	TRBD2	CASSLGLARDTQYF	TGTGCCAGCAGCTTAGGACTAGCAAGAGATACGCAGTATTTT
TRBJ2-4	TRBV30	17	few	TRBD2	CAWSPSRLAVAKNIQYF	TGTGCCTGGAGTCCCTCCAGACTAGCGGTAGCCAAAAACATTCAGTACTTC
TRBJ1-5	TRBV9	15	-	TRBD1	CASSPTGGLFQPQHF	TGTGCCAGCAGCCCTACAGGGGGTCTTTTTCAGCCCCAGCATTTT
TRBJ1-2	TRBV25-1	13	-	-	CASTGGRGNGYTF	TGTGCCAGCACCGGGGGCCGGGGGAATGGCTACACCTTC
TRBJ2-4	TRBV18	14	-	TRBD1	CASSPTGTVDIQYF	TGTGCCAGCTCACCGACCGGGACAGTTGACATTCAGTACTTC
TRBJ1-5	TRBV5-5	16	once	-	CASSFRPFESNQPQHF	TGTGCCAGCAGCTTCCGACCCTTTGAAAGCAATCAGCCCCAGCATTTT
TRBJ1-2	TRBV6-6	14	-	-	CASTGQHSNYGYTF	TGTGCCAGCACGGGGCAGCATTCTAACTATGGCTACACCTTC
TRBJ1-5	TRBV10-3	15	-	TRBD1	CAISERGQGREPQHF	TGTGCCATCAGTGAGCGGGGACAGGGAAGAGAGCCCCAGCATTTT
TRBJ1-1	TRBV10-3	13	-	-	CAIRYTVNTEAFF	TGTGCCATCAGATATACGGTGAACACTGAAGCTTTCTTT